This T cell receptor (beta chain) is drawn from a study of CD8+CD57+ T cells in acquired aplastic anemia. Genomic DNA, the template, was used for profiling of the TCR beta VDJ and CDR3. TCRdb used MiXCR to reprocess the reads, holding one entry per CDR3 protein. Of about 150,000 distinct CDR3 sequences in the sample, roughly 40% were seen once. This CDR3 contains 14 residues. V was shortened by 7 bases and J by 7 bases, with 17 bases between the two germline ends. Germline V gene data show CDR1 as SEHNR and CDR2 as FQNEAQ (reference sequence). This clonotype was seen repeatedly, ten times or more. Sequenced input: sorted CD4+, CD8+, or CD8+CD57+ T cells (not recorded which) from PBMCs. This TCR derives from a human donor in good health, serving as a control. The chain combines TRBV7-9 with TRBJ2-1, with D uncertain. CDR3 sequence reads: CASTWGIYANEQFF. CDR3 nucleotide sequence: TGTGCCAGCACCTGGGGTATTTACGCTAATGAGCAGTTCTTC.